This T cell receptor (beta chain) was sequenced in a study of blood T cell repertoires in COVID-19. About the study: Samples of COVID-19 (acute and convalescent) were obtained from the United States, Italy and Spain.

Generated by immunoSEQ multiplex PCR, the TCRdb table keeps only in-frame clones and is missing some. The table shows 150,000 or so clones, with approximately 70% occurring only once. J lost 7 bases, V lost 1 base, and 5 bases had no gene match. The CDR3 is made up of 15 amino acids. Germline CDR1 PRHDT, CDR2 FYEKMQ (reference sequence). The chain has TRBV13 and TRBJ2-2; 8 bases align to TRBD2. Sequences were obtained from peripheral blood. The TCR was taken from a woman aged 70-85 years with acute or convalescent COVID-19. CDR3 amino acids: CASSLAGGPIGELFF. The CDR3 bases are TGTGCCAGCAGCTTAGCGGGAGGGCCGATCGGGGAGCTGTTTTTT.